This T cell receptor (beta chain) is from a study of T cells in Graves' hyperthyroidism and ophthalmopathy. The junction had 5 bases not matched to a gene; V was cut back by 3 bases and J by 6 bases. The CDR3 has 13 residues. Amplified TCR beta CDR3 regions came from RNA transcripts. Using the HTBI primer set, a first-round RT-PCR was run on the TCR CDR3. TCRdb processed the multiplex PCR reads anew with MiXCR; each CDR3 protein has one entry. Here the sample spans under 250,000 distinct CDR3 sequences, approximately 23% being singletons. This clonotype showed up many times. The chain uses TRBV12-3 or TRBV12-4 and TRBJ2-7; 7 bases agree with TRBD2. The source of this sequence is a woman aged 40 to 50 with Graves' ophthalmopathy. The sequencing input was blood. The CDR3 DNA reads as TGTGCCAGCAGTTTGGGAGGGACTGGCGAGCAGTACTTC. Translating gives CASSLGGTGEQYF.